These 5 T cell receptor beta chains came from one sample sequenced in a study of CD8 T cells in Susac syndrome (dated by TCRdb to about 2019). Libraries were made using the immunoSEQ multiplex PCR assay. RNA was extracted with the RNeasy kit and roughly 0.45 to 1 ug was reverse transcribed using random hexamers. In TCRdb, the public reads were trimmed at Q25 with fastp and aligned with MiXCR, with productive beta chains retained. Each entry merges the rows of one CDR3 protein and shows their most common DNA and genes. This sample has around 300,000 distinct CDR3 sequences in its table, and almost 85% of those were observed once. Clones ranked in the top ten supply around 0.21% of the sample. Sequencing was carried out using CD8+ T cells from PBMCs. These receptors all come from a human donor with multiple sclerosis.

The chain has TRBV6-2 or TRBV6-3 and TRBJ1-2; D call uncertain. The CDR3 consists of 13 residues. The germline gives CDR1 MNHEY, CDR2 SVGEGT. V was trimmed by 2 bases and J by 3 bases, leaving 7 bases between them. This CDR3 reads CASSYLVYYGYTF. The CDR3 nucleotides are TGTGCCAGCAGTTACCTTGTTTACTATGGCTACACCTTC.

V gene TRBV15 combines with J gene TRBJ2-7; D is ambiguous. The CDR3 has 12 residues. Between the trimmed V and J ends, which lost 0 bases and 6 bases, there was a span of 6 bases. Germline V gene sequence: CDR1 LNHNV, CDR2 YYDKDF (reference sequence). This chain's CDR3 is CATSRDWGEQYF. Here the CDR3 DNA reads TGTGCCACCAGCAGAGATTGGGGCGAGCAGTACTTC.

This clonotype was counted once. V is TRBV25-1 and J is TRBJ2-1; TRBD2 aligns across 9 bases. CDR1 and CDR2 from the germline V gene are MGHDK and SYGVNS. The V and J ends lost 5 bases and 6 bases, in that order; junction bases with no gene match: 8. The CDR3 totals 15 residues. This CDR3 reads CASSLAGAVFNEQFF. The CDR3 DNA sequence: TGTGCCAGCAGTTTAGCGGGAGCGGTATTCAATGAGCAGTTCTTC.

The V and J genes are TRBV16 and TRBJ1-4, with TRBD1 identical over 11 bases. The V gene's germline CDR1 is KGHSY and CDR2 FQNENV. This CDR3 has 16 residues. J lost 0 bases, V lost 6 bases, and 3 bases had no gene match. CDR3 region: CASSLGQGATNEKLFF. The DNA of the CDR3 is TGTGCCAGCAGTCTGGGACAGGGGGCAACTAATGAAAAACTGTTTTTT.

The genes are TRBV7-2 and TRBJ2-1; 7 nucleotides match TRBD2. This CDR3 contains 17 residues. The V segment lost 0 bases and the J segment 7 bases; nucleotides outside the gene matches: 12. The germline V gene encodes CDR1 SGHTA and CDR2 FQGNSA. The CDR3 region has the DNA TGTGCCAGCAGCTTAGCGCTTATAGGCGGGAGCGGAAATGAGCAGTTCTTC. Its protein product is CASSLALIGGSGNEQFF.